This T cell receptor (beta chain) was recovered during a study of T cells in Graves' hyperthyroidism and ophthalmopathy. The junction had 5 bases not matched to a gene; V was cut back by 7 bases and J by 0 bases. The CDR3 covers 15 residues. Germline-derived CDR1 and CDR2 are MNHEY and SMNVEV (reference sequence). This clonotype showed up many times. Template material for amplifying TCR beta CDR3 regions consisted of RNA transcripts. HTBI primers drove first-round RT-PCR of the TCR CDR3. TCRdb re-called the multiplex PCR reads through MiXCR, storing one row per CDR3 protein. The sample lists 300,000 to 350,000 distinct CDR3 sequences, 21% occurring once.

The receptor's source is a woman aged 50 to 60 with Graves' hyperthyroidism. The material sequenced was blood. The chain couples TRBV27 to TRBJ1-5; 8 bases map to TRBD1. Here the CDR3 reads CASTRTGISNQPQHF. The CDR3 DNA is TGTGCCAGCACCCGGACAGGGATTAGCAATCAGCCCCAGCATTTT.